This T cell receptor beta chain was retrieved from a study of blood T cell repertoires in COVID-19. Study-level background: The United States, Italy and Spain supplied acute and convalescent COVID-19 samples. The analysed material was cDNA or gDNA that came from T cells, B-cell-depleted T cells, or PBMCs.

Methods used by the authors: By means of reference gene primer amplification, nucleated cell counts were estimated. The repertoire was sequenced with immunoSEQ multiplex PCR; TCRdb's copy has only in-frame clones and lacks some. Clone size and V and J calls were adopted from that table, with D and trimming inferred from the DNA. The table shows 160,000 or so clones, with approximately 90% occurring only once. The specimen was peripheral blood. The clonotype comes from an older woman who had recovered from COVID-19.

CDR3 in amino acids: CASSFLSGGVWYKTQYF. The CDR3 DNA sequence: TGTGCCAGCAGTTTCCTTAGCGGGGGGGTTTGGTATAAGACCCAGTACTTC. The gene calls are TRBV28 and TRBJ2-5; 11 bases fit TRBD2. Germline values: CDR1 MDHEN, CDR2 SYDVKM. The CDR3 totals 17 residues. After removal of 3 bases from V and 6 bases from J, the junction contained 12 bases not matched to a gene.